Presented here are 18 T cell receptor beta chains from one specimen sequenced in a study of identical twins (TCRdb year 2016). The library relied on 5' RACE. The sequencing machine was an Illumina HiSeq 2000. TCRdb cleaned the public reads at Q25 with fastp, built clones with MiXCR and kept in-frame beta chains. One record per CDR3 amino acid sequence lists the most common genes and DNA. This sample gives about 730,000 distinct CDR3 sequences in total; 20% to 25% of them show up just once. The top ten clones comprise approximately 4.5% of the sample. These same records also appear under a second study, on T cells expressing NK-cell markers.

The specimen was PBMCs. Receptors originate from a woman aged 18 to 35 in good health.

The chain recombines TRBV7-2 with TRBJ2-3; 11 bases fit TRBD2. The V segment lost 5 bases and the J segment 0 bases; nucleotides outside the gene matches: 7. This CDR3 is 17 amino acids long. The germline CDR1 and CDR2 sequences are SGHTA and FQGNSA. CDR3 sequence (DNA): TGTGCCAGCAGCCGTTCTAGCGGGGGGACCAGCACAGATACGCAGTATTTT. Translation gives CASSRSSGGTSTDTQYF.

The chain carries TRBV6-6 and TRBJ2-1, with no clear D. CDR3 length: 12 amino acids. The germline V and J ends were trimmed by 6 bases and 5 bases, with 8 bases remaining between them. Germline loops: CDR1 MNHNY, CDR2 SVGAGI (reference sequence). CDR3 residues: CASRKRDNEQFF. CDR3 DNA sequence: TGTGCCAGCAGAAAGCGTGACAATGAGCAGTTCTTC.

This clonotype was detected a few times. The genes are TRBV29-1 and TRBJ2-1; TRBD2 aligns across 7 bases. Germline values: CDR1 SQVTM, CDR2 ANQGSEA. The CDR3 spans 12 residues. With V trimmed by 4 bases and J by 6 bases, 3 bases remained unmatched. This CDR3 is CSVGGGINEQFF. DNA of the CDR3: TGCAGCGTTGGGGGGGGGATCAATGAGCAGTTCTTC.

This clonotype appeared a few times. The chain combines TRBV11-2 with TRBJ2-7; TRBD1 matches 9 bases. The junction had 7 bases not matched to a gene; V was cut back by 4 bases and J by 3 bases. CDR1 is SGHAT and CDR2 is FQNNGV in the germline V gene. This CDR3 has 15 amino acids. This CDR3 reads CASSYTPGQGYEQYF. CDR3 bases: TGTGCCAGCAGCTACACGCCGGGACAGGGCTACGAGCAGTACTTC.

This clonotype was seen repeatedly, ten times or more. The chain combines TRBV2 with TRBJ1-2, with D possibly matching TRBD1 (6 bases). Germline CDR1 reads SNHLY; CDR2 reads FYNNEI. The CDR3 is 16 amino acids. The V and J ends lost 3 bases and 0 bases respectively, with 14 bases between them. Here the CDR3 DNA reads TGTGCCAGCAGTGACAAGGACAGTGGGGCTAACTATGGCTACACCTTC. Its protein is CASSDKDSGANYGYTF.

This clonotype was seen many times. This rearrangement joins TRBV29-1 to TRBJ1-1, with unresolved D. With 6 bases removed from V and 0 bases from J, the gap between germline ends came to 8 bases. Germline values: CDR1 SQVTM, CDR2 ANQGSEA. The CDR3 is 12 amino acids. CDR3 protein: CSVDGVNTEAFF. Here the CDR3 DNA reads TGCAGCGTGGACGGGGTGAACACTGAAGCTTTCTTT.

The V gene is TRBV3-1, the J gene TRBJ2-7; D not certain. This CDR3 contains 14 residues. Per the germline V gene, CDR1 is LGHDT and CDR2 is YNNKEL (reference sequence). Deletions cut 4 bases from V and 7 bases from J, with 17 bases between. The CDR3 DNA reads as TGTGCCAGCAGCCCGCTCGGGCCCTTGGGAGAGCAGTACTTC. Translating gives CASSPLGPLGEQYF.

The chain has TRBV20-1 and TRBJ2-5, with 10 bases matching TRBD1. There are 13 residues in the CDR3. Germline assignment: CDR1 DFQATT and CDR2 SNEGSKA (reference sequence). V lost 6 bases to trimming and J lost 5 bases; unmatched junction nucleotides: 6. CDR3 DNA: TGCAGTGCCAAAGGGACAGGGGTGGAGACCCAGTACTTC. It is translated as CSAKGTGVETQYF.

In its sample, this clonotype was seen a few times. The CDR3 nucleotides are TGTGCCAGCAGCTTAAAGTTGACTGAAGCTTTCTTT. It is translated as CASSLKLTEAFF. The chain has TRBV7-9 and TRBJ1-1; no reliable D call. Germline CDR1 is SEHNR and CDR2 is FQNEAQ (reference sequence). This CDR3 contains 12 residues. V was pared by 2 bases and J by 5 bases, with 6 bases between.

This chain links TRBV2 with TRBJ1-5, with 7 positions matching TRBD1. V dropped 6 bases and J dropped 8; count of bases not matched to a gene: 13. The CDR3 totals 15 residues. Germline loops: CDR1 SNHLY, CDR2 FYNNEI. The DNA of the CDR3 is TGTGCCAGCAGCTTCCAGGGTCAGGGGGGTGAGCCCCAGCATTTT. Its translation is CASSFQGQGGEPQHF. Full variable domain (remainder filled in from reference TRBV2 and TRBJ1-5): EPEVTQTPSHQVTQMGQEVILRCVPISNHLYFYWYRQILGQKVEFLVSFYNNEISEKSEIFDDQFSVERPDGSNFTLKIRSTKLEDSAMYFCASSFQGQGGEPQHFGDGTRLSIL.

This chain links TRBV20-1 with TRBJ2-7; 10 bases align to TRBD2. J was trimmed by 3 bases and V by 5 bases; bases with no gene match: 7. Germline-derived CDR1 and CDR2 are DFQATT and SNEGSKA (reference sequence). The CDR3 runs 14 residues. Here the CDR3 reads CSAGSSGRLYEQYF. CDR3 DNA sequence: TGCAGTGCTGGATCTAGCGGGAGACTCTACGAGCAGTACTTC.

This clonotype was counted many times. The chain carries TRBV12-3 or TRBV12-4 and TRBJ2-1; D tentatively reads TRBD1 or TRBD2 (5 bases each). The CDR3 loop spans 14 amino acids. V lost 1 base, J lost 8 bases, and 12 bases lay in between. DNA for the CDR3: TGTGCCAGCAGTTTAGAAGACGGGACCGATGAGCAGTTCTTC. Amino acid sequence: CASSLEDGTDEQFF.

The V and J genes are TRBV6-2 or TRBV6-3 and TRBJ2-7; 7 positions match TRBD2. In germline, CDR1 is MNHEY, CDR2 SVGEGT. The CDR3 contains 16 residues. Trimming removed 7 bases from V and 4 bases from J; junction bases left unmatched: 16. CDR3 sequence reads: CASTNGGTSPPYEQYF. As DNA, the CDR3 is TGTGCCAGCACCAACGGGGGGACCTCCCCCCCTTACGAGCAGTACTTC.

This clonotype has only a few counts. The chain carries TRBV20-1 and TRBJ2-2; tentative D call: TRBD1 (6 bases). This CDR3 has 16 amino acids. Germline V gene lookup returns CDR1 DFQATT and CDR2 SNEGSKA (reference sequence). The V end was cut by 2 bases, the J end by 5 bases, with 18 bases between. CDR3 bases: TGCAGTGCTAGATCTGGTCCCGGTCAGGGGACCGGGGAGCTGTTTTTT. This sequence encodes CSARSGPGQGTGELFF.

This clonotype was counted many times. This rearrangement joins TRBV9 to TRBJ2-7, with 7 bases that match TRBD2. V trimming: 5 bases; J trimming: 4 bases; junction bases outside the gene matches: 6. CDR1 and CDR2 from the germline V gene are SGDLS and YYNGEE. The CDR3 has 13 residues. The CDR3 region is CASSVGGSYEQYF. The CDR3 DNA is TGTGCCAGCAGTGTCGGCGGGAGTTACGAGCAGTACTTC.

The CDR3 region is CASSFNRESEKLFF. CDR3 sequence (DNA): TGCGCCAGCAGCTTCAACAGGGAGAGTGAAAAACTGTTTTTT. V and J are TRBV5-1 and TRBJ1-4, with D possibly TRBD1 on 6 matching bases. Germline CDR1 SGHRS, CDR2 YFSETQ. The CDR3 spans 14 residues. V gave up 2 bases and J gave up 7 bases, with 12 bases separating them.

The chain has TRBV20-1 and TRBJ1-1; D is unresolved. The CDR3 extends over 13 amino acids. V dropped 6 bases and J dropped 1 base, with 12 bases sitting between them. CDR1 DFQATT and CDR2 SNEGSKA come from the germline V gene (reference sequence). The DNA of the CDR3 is TGCAGTGCCCCCGGGCCGTCGAACACTGAAGCTTTCTTT. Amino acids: CSAPGPSNTEAFF.

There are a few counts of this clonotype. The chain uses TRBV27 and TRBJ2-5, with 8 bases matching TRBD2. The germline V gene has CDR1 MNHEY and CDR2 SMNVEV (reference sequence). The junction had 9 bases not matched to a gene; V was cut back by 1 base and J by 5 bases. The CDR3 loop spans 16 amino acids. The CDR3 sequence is CASSLLGAGGLETQYF. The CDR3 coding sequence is TGTGCCAGCAGTTTATTGGGGGCGGGGGGACTCGAGACCCAGTACTTC.